This is a list of T cell receptor beta chains from one sample in a study of T cell responses to AZD1222 COVID-19 vaccine. Sequencing used immunoSEQ multiplex PCR; TCRdb keeps in-frame clones, though not all of them. The table records some 170,000 clones, about 89% of them present only once. The sample here was peripheral blood, taken on day 0 of AZD1222 vaccination. The receptors shown here come from an adult in good health. CDR3s include the opening cysteine and the closing phenylalanine or tryptophan. A D gene is named only where the DNA matches it firmly. Clone size is shown for a subset of rows, as once, few, many or a class of expanded clone.

V	size	J	D	CDR3	DNA
TRBV24-1	-	TRBJ2-4	-	CATSEGGSKNIQYF	TGTGCCACCAGTGAAGGGGGGTCCAAAAACATTCAGTACTTC
TRBV21-1	-	TRBJ1-4	-	CASSKVGGAGNEKLFF	TGTGCCAGCAGCAAAGTAGGGGGGGCTGGTAATGAAAAACTGTTTTTT
TRBV7-7	-	TRBJ2-7	-	CASSEGRGSYYEQYF	TGTGCTAGCAGCGAGGGGCGGGGTAGTTACTACGAGCAGTACTTC
TRBV24-1	-	TRBJ2-7	TRBD2	CATSDEAGDSYEQYF	TGTGCCACCAGTGATGAGGCGGGAGATTCCTACGAGCAGTACTTC
TRBV5-6	-	TRBJ2-6	-	CASSVSLSGANVLTF	TGTGCCAGCAGCGTGAGTCTCTCTGGGGCCAACGTCCTGACTTTC
TRBV5-4	-	TRBJ1-1	-	CASSLAQNTEAFF	TGTGCCAGCAGCTTGGCCCAGAACACTGAAGCTTTCTTT
TRBV29-1	-	TRBJ2-5	-	CGAPARSLGTQETQYF	TGCGGCGCCCCCGCACGGAGTTTGGGGACCCAAGAGACCCAGTACTTC
TRBV6-5	-	TRBJ2-1	-	CASSTHRASEQFF	TGTGCCAGCAGTACCCACCGGGCCAGTGAGCAGTTCTTC
TRBV9	few	TRBJ2-3	TRBD1	CASSVATGADTQYF	TGTGCCAGCAGCGTAGCAACAGGGGCAGATACGCAGTATTTT
TRBV5-4	-	TRBJ1-1	-	CASSPGGPNTEAFF	TGTGCCAGCAGCCCCGGAGGCCCGAACACTGAAGCTTTCTTT
TRBV2	few	TRBJ2-1	TRBD2	CASSEGFGASGRYNEQFF	TGTGCCAGCAGTGAAGGGTTCGGGGCTAGCGGGAGATACAATGAGCAGTTCTTC
TRBV11-3	-	TRBJ2-7	-	CASSLDAGTYEQYF	TGTGCCAGCAGCTTAGACGCAGGGACCTACGAGCAGTACTTC
TRBV5-1	-	TRBJ2-6	TRBD1	CASSTTGGAAGANVLTF	TGCGCCAGCAGCACTACAGGGGGCGCCGCTGGGGCCAACGTCCTGACTTTC
TRBV9	-	TRBJ2-5	-	CASSGGWLDQETQYF	TGTGCCAGCAGCGGGGGGTGGCTCGACCAAGAGACCCAGTACTTC
TRBV19	-	TRBJ1-5	-	CASSAPLRPQHF	TGTGCCAGTAGTGCCCCCCTTCGGCCCCAGCATTTT
TRBV2	-	TRBJ1-3	TRBD1	CASRSQGVSGNTIYF	TGTGCCAGCAGATCCCAGGGGGTCTCTGGAAACACCATATATTTT
TRBV28	-	TRBJ2-1	-	CASSLLTGEQFF	TGTGCCAGCAGTTTATTGACGGGGGAGCAGTTCTTC
TRBV6-2/TRBV6-3	-	TRBJ1-1	TRBD1	CASSSRQGYTEAFF	TGTGCCAGCAGTTCCCGACAGGGCTACACTGAAGCTTTCTTT
TRBV5-1	-	TRBJ2-3	TRBD2	CASGSGETLTDTQYF	TGCGCCAGCGGGAGCGGGGAGACCCTCACAGATACGCAGTATTTT
TRBV19	-	TRBJ1-2	TRBD1	CASSSPGQGSYGYTF	TGTGCCAGTAGCTCACCGGGACAGGGCTCCTATGGCTACACCTTC
TRBV3-1/TRBV3-2	-	TRBJ2-3	-	CASSQGLTPADTQYF	TGTGCCAGCAGCCAAGGTCTTACACCCGCAGATACGCAGTATTTT
TRBV19	-	TRBJ2-1	-	CASNGAANEQFF	TGTGCCAGTAACGGGGCGGCAAATGAGCAGTTCTTC
TRBV6-1	-	TRBJ1-5	-	CASSEVGYAEIYSNQPQHF	TGTGCCAGCAGTGAAGTTGGATATGCGGAGATCTATAGCAATCAGCCCCAGCATTTT
TRBV7-2	-	TRBJ1-4	-	CASSLGSEKLFF	TGTGCCAGCAGCTTAGGTTCTGAAAAACTGTTTTTT
TRBV19	-	TRBJ1-5	-	CASTGAQGIQPQHF	TGTGCCAGTACCGGGGCCCAGGGGATCCAGCCCCAGCATTTT
TRBV6-4	few	TRBJ2-1	-	CASAPTGSGNEQFF	TGTGCCAGCGCCCCCACAGGGTCGGGCAATGAGCAGTTCTTC
TRBV18	-	TRBJ2-1	-	CASSPPPANEQFF	TGTGCCAGCTCACCACCGCCAGCCAATGAGCAGTTCTTC
TRBV9	-	TRBJ1-3	-	CASSVVGDSGNTIYF	TGTGCCAGCAGCGTAGTGGGTGACTCTGGAAACACCATATATTTT
TRBV27	-	TRBJ1-1	TRBD1	CASSLSGQITEAFF	TGTGCCAGCAGTTTATCGGGACAGATCACTGAAGCTTTCTTT
TRBV24-1	-	TRBJ2-5	-	CATSDQDSQETQYF	TGTGCCACCAGTGACCAAGACAGCCAAGAGACCCAGTACTTC
TRBV19	-	TRBJ1-2	-	CASSIVGGRLNYGYTF	TGTGCCAGTAGTATAGTTGGCGGCAGGCTAAACTATGGCTACACCTTC
TRBV27	-	TRBJ2-7	-	CASSPGAAYEQYF	TGTGCCAGCAGTCCCGGGGCAGCCTACGAGCAGTACTTC
TRBV18	-	TRBJ1-1	-	CASSQADNTEAFF	TGTGCCAGCTCACAGGCGGACAACACTGAAGCTTTCTTT
TRBV9	-	TRBJ2-1	-	CASNPYSQGLYNEQFF	TGTGCCAGCAACCCTTATTCACAGGGTTTGTACAATGAGCAGTTCTTC
TRBV10-3	-	TRBJ1-2	TRBD1	CAISGQGALTNYGYTF	TGTGCCATCAGCGGACAGGGGGCTCTAACTAACTATGGCTACACCTTC
TRBV4-3	-	TRBJ2-1	-	CASSQEEDSRRHEQFF	TGCGCCAGCAGCCAAGAGGAGGACAGTCGTCGTCATGAGCAGTTCTTC
TRBV7-2	-	TRBJ1-5	TRBD1	CASSRQGADQPQHF	TGTGCCAGCAGCAGGCAGGGGGCGGATCAGCCCCAGCATTTT
TRBV28	-	TRBJ2-4	-	CASSLAQGQNIQYF	TGTGCCAGCAGCCTCGCCCAGGGCCAAAACATTCAGTACTTC
TRBV14	-	TRBJ2-2	-	CASSQNRVGGELFF	TGTGCCAGCAGCCAGAACAGGGTCGGCGGGGAGCTGTTTTTT
TRBV18	-	TRBJ2-2	TRBD2	CASSPLRFRQSGRSYTGELFF	TGTGCCAGCTCACCATTAAGATTTCGGCAAAGCGGGAGATCGTACACCGGGGAGCTGTTTTTT
TRBV2	-	TRBJ2-1	-	CASTHYYNEQFF	TGTGCCAGCACTCACTATTACAATGAGCAGTTCTTC
TRBV3-1/TRBV3-2	few	TRBJ1-2	-	CASSSSKGLYGYTF	TGTGCCAGCAGCTCCAGCAAGGGGCTCTATGGCTACACCTTC
TRBV19	-	TRBJ1-4	-	CASRPMAATNEKLFF	TGTGCCAGTCGACCGATGGCTGCAACTAATGAAAAACTGTTTTTT
TRBV7-2	-	TRBJ2-1	TRBD2	CASSLALIAGVGYNEQFF	TGTGCCAGCAGCTTAGCGCTAATCGCGGGAGTGGGTTACAATGAGCAGTTCTTC
TRBV28	-	TRBJ1-1	-	CASSGQIGYTEAFF	TGTGCCAGCAGTGGGCAAATAGGGTACACTGAAGCTTTCTTT
TRBV29-1	-	TRBJ1-1	-	CSVPQGTEAFF	TGCAGCGTCCCACAGGGCACTGAAGCTTTCTTT